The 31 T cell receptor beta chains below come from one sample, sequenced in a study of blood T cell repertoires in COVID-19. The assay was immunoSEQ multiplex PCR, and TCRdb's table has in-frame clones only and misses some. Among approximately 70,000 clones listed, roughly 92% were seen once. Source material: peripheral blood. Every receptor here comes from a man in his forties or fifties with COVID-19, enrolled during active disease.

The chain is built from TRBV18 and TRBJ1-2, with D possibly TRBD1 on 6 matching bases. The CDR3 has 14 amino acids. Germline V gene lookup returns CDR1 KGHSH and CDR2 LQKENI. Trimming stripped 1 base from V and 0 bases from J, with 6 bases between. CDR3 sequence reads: CASSPQGANYGYTF. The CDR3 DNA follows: TGTGCCAGCTCACCACAGGGGGCTAACTATGGCTACACCTTC. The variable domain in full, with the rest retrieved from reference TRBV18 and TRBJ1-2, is NAGVMQNPRHLVRRRGQEARLRCSPMKGHSHVYWYRQLPEEGLKFMVYLQKENIIDESGMPKERFSAEFPKEGPSILRIQQVVRGDSAAYFCASSPQGANYGYTFGSGTRLTVV.

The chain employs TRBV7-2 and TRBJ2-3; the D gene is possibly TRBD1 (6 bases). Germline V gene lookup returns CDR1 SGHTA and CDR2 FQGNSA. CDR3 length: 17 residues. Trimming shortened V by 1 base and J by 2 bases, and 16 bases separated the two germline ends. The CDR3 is CASSLGQWTENTDTQYF. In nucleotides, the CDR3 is TGTGCCAGCAGCTTAGGCCAATGGACAGAGAACACAGATACGCAGTATTTT.

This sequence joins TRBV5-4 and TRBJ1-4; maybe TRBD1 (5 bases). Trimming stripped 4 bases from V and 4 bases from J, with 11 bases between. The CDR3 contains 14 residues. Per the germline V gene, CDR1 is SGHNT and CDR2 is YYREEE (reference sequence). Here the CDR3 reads CASSPGGGNEKLFF. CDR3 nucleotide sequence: TGTGCCAGCAGCCCGGGGGGTGGTAATGAAAAACTGTTTTTT.

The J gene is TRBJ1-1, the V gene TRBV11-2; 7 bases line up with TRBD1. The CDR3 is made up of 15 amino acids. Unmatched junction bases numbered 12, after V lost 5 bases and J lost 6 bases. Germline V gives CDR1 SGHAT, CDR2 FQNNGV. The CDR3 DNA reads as TGTGCCAGCAGCGTCGGGAGACAGGGAATCGCTGAAGCTTTCTTT. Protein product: CASSVGRQGIAEAFF. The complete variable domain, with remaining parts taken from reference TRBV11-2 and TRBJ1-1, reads EAGVAQSPRYKIIEKRQSVAFWCNPISGHATLYWYQQILGQGPKLLIQFQNNGVVDDSQLPKDRFSAERLKGVDSTLKIQPAKLEDSAVYLCASSVGRQGIAEAFFGQGTRLTVV.

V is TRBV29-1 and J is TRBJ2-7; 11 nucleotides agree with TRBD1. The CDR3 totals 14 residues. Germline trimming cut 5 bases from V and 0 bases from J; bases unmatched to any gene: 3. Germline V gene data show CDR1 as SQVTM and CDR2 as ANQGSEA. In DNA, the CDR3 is TGCAGCGTTTCCGGACAGGGGGCCTCCTACGAGCAGTACTTC. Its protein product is CSVSGQGASYEQYF.

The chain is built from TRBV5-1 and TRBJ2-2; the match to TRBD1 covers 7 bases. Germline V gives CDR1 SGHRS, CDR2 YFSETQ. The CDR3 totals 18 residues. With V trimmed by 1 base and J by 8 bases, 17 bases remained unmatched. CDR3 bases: TGCGCCAGCAGCTTGACGATGCGAGGGGGCTCCCGAGGAGGGGAGCTGTTTTTT. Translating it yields CASSLTMRGGSRGGELFF.

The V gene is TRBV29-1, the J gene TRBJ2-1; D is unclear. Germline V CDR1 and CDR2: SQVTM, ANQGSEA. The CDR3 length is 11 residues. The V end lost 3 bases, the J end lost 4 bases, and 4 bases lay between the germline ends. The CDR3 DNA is TGCAGCGTTGACAAATACAATGAGCAGTTCTTC. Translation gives CSVDKYNEQFF.

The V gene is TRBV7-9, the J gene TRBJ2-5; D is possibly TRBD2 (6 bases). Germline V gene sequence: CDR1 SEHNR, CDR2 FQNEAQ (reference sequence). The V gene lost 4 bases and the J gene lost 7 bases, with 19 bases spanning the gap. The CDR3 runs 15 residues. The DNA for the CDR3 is TGTGCCAGCAGCTCGCCGAAGGTCCCGGAGGGGACCCAGTACTTC. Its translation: CASSSPKVPEGTQYF.

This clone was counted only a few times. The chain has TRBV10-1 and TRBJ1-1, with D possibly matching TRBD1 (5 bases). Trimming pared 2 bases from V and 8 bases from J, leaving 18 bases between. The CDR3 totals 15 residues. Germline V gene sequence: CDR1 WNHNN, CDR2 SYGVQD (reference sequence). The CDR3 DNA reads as TGCGCCAGCAGTGAGGCGATAGGGGCCCGCAAAGAAGCTTTCTTT. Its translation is CASSEAIGARKEAFF.

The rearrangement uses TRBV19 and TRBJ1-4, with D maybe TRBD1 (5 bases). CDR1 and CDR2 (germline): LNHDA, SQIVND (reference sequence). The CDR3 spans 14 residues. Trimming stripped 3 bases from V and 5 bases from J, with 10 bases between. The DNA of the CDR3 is TGTGCCAGTAGTATCCAGACAGCGAATGAAAAACTGTTTTTT. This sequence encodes CASSIQTANEKLFF.

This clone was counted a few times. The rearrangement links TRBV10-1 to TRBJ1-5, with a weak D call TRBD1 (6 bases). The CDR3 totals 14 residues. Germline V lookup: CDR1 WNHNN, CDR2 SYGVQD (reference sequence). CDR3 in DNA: TGCGGGCAGGGGACCTTGGATAGCAATCAGCCCCAGCATTTT. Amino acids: CGQGTLDSNQPQHF.

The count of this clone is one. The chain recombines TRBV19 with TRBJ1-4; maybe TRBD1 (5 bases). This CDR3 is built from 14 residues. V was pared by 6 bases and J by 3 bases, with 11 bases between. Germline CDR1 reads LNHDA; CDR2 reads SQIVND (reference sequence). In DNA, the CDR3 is TGTGCCAGTAGCCGAAGGGGCCCTAATGAAAAACTGTTTTTT. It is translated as CASSRRGPNEKLFF.

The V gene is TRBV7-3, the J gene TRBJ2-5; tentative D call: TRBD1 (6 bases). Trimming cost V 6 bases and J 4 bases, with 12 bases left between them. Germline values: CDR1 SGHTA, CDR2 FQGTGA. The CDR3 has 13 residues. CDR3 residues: CASRFQGGETQYF. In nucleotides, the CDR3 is TGTGCCAGCAGGTTCCAAGGGGGAGAGACCCAGTACTTC.

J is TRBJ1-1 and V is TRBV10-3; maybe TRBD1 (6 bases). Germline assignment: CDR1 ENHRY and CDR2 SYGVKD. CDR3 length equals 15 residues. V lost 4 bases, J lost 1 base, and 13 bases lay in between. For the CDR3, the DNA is TGTGCCATCAGTGTATCGGGGGGCTCGAACACTGAAGCTTTCTTT. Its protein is CAISVSGGSNTEAFF.

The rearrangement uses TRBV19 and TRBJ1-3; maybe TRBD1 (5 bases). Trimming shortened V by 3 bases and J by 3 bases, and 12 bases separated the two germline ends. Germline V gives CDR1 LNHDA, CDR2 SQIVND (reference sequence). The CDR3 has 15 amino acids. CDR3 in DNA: TGTGCCAGTAGTATCATTGCCGGGGGTGGAAACACCATATATTTT. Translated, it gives CASSIIAGGGNTIYF.

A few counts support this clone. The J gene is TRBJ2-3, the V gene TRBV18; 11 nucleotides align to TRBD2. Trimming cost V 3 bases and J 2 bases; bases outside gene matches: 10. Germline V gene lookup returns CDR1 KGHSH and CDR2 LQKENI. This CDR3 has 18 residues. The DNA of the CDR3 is TGTGCCAGCTCACCTACATCCACTAGCGGGAGAACCACAGATACGCAGTATTTT. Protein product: CASSPTSTSGRTTDTQYF.

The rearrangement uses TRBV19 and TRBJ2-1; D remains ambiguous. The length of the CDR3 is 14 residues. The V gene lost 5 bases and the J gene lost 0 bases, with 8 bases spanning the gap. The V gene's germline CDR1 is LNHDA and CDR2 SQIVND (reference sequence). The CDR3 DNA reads TGTGCCAGTAGTTGGCTTGGCTCCTACAATGAGCAGTTCTTC. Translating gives CASSWLGSYNEQFF.

The CDR3 nucleotides are TGTGCCAGCAGCTTAGTAGGGGGGGGACTAGAGTCTTTTGAGCAGTTCTTC. The encoded protein is CASSLVGGGLESFEQFF. The V gene is TRBV11-2, the J gene TRBJ2-1, with TRBD2 matching over 8 bases. CDR1 SGHAT and CDR2 FQNNGV come from the germline V gene. With V trimmed by 1 base and J by 9 bases, 14 bases remained unmatched. The CDR3 has 17 residues. Based on the CDR3 plus reference TRBV11-2 and TRBJ2-1, the full variable domain is EAGVAQSPRYKIIEKRQSVAFWCNPISGHATLYWYQQILGQGPKLLIQFQNNGVVDDSQLPKDRFSAERLKGVDSTLKIQPAKLEDSAVYLCASSLVGGGLESFEQFFGPGTRLTVL.

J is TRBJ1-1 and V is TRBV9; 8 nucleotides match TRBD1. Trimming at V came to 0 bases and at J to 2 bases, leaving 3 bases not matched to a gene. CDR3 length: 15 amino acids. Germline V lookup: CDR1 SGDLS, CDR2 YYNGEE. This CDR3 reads CASSVVPGGNTEAFF. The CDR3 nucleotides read TGTGCCAGCAGCGTAGTGCCAGGGGGCAACACTGAAGCTTTCTTT.

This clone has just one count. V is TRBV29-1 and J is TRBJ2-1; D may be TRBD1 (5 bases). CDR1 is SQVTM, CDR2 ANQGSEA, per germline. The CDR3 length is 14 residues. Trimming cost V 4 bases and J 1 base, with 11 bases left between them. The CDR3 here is CSVAVTGSYNEQFF. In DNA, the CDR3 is TGCAGCGTTGCTGTAACAGGTTCCTACAATGAGCAGTTCTTC.

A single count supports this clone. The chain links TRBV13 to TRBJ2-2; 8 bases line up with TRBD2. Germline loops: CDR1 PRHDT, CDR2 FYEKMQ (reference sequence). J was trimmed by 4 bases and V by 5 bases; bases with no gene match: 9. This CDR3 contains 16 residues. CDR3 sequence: CASSPGLAGGTGELFF. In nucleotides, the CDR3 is TGTGCCAGCAGCCCCGGACTAGCAGGAGGCACCGGGGAGCTGTTTTTT.

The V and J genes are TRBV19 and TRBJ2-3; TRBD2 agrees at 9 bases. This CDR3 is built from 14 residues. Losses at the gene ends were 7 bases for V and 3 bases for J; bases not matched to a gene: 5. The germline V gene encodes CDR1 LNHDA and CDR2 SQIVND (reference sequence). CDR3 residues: CASTGGRVTDTQYF. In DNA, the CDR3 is TGTGCCAGTACCGGCGGGAGGGTTACAGATACGCAGTATTTT.

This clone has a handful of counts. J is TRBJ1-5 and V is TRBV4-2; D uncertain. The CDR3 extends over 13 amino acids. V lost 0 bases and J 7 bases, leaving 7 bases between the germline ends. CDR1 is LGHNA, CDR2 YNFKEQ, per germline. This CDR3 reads CASSQDQIQPQHF. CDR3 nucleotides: TGTGCCAGCAGCCAAGATCAGATCCAGCCCCAGCATTTT.

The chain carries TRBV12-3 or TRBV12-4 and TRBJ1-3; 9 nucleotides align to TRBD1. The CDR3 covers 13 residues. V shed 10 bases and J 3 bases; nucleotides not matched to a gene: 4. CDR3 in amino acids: CATTTGGGNTIYF. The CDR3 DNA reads TGTGCCACCACGACAGGGGGTGGAAACACCATATATTTT.

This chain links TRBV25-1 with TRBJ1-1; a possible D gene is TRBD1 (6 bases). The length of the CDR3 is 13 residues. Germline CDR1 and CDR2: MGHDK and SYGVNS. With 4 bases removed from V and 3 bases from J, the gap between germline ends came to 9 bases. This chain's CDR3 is CASSAQGYTEAFF. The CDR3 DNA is TGTGCCAGCAGTGCACAGGGTTACACTGAAGCTTTCTTT.

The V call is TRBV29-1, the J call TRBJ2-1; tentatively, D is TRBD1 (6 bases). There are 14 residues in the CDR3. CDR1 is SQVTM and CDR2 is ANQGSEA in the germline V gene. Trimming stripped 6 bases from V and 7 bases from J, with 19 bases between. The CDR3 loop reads CSVDPQGAGNEQFF. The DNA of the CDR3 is TGCAGCGTGGATCCACAGGGAGCCGGAAATGAGCAGTTCTTC.

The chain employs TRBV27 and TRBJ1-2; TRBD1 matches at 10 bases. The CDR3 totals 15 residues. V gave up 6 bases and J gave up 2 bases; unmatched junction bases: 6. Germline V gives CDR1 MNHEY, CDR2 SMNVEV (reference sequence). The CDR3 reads CASSNPGQGNYGYTF. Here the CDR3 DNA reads TGTGCCAGCAGCAATCCGGGACAGGGGAACTATGGCTACACCTTC.

DNA of the CDR3: TGTGCCAGCAGTTTTCTACGGGAGACCCAGTACTTC. It is translated as CASSFLRETQYF. V and J are TRBV12-3 or TRBV12-4 and TRBJ2-5, with D uncertain. The CDR3 loop spans 12 amino acids. Between the trimmed V and J ends, which lost 3 bases and 5 bases, there was a span of 7 bases.

CDR3 DNA: TGTGCCAGCAGTTACCGGGCGGGTCCTAACACCGGGGAGCTGTTTTTT. Its protein is CASSYRAGPNTGELFF. The chain uses TRBV6-2 or TRBV6-3 and TRBJ2-2, with D possibly matching TRBD2 (5 bases). This CDR3 region has 16 residues. Germline V gives CDR1 MNHEY, CDR2 SVGEGT. V was shortened by 2 bases and J by 2 bases, with 12 bases between the two germline ends.

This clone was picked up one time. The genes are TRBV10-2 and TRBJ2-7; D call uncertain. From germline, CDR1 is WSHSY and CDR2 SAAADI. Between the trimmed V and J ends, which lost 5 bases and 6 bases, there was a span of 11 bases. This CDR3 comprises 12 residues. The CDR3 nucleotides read TGCGCCAGCAGTTTCACCCCGGTCGAGCAGTACTTC. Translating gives CASSFTPVEQYF.

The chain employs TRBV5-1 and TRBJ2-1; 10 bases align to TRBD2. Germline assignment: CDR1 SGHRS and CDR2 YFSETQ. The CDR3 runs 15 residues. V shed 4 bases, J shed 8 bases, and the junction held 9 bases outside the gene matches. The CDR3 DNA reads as TGCGCCAGCAGCGTTACCGGGACTAGCGTCGATGAGCAGTTCTTC. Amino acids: CASSVTGTSVDEQFF.